The subject of this entry is one T cell receptor (beta chain). Its target antigen remains unknown. No per-base quality is available; no much larger clone lies one base away. Every bulk PBMC sample had a fixed 350 ng of DNA loaded. Following the manufacturer instructions, the immunoSEQ TCRb Assay kit was used to amplify TCR beta CDR3 sequences from genomic DNA. The KAPA Library Quantification Kit for Illumina platforms was used to quantify pooled libraries by qPCR. Sequencing of the pooled libraries was done on an Illumina NextSeq 500, with clustering at roughly 0.55-1.2 pM. For the original study's pipeline: TCR data were analyzed using immunoSEQ ANALYZER and the R LymphoSeq package. A rearrangement efficiency score was calculated as productive divided by the sum of productive and non-productive CDR3 sequences. Clonality was assessed using the Gini coefficient and diversity using the Renyi index at alpha=1, with pairwise comparisons between timepoints within each patient. In LymphoSeq, clonal relatedness was computed using an edit distance of 3, and repertoire similarity was computed using the Bhattacharyya coefficient. To classify response, a linear discriminant analysis based on week-3 changes in clonality and diversity was built using the R MASS and caret packages. Sourced from immuneACCESS, this table was stored by TCRdb with only in-frame sequences that have V and J called. A share of the clones is absent; for the studies checked, an unresolved V gene accounts for under half, and the remainder has no known explanation. Clone size and the V and J calls come from that table; the DNA yielded D and trimming. The sample contains 9,700 or so clones, about 87% of them found a single time. The ten largest clonotypes hold roughly a third of the sample.

This record comes from a study of blood T cell dynamics during melanoma immunotherapy (TCRdb year 2020). For the wider study: Patients had metastatic melanoma and received first-line pembrolizumab or nivolumab plus ipilimumab as standard of care in the United Kingdom. Peripheral T cell receptor repertoires of metastatic melanoma patients were profiled before and after one cycle of checkpoint inhibitor therapy to find early correlates of response. The training cohort was made up of consecutive patients, while a further independent group of patients from the same centre was pooled to form an external validation set. Broad study findings and their caveats: The relatively small sample size was acknowledged as something that could potentially limit how far the results can be generalized. A bifurcated reorganization of the PBMC repertoire at W3, with increased clonality or increased diversity, was observed in patients who later achieved disease control, unlike in progressors. Whether the T cell clones driving repertoire changes were melanoma-specific or reflected general immune activation could not be determined in the study.

A distance of 16 bases separates the germline ends of V and J, which lose 4 bases and 4 bases respectively. The germline V gene supplies CDR1 MNHNS and CDR2 SASEGT. Its CDR3 holds 15 amino acids, cysteine through phenylalanine. The retained sequence is limited to the CDR3, 45 bases, with the frame set at the first base. The sample's time point, from its label and the paper: pre-treatment baseline. Blood samples were collected before treatment (T0) and at week 3 (W3), after the first cycle of checkpoint blockade. Except for two patients with rapid clinical progression, response was assessed 12 weeks after the first infusion by RECIST 1.1; disease control meant complete response, partial response or stable disease. Patients with prior systemic cancer treatment, concomitant immunosuppressant therapy or synchronous other active malignancies were excluded. TCR beta was sequenced in both bulk PBMC and plasma cell-free DNA in order to track circulating cells as well as T cell turnover. PBMC were isolated from blood with Lymphoprep and SepMate tubes, followed by red cell lysis. QIAamp DNA Blood Mini kits were used to extract DNA from both PBMC and sorted T cell subsets.

The chain employs TRBV6-1 and TRBJ1-2; too little of a D gene remains to name it. Sequencing was performed on blood, taken from a patient treated with checkpoint blockade. The TCR comes from a human donor with melanoma. The nucleotide sequence reads as follows: TGTGCCAGCAGTGGGGCCGATGGGGTGGGCTATGGCTACACCTTC. It is translated as CASSGADGVGYGYTF.